These T cell receptor beta chains were read from a single sample in a study of cytomegalovirus exposure and HLA in healthy donors. The repertoire was sequenced with immunoSEQ multiplex PCR; TCRdb's copy has only in-frame clones and lacks some. The sample comprises under 80,000 clones, approximately 71% of which are singletons, and more than 2% rests with the top ten. The specimen sequenced was PBMCs. These receptor sequences come from a woman aged 30 to 39 in good health and CMV-seronegative. Each CDR3 is given with its conserved first and last residue. D genes are given only for firm matches. Clone size is given for some rows only: seen once, a few or many times, or a class if the clone is expanded.

CDR3: CASSFGTGGSYEQYF
DNA: TGTGCCAGCAGCTTCGGGACAGGGGGATCCTACGAGCAGTACTTC
J: TRBJ2-7
V: TRBV5-6
D: TRBD1
size: NA

CDR3: CASSLRPRGGVTDTQYF
DNA: TGTGCCAGCAGCTTAAGACCGAGGGGGGGGGTCACAGATACGCAGTATTTT
J: TRBJ2-3
V: TRBV7-3
D: NA
size: NA

CDR3: CASSLGQGTDTQYF
DNA: TGTGCCAGCAGTCTTGGACAGGGCACAGATACGCAGTATTTT
J: TRBJ2-3
V: TRBV2
D: TRBD1
size: NA

CDR3: CASSLGDSPQETQYF
DNA: TGCGCCAGCAGCTTGGGGGACAGCCCCCAAGAGACCCAGTACTTC
J: TRBJ2-5
V: TRBV5-1
D: TRBD1
size: NA

CDR3: CASSPRQGADNEQFF
DNA: TGTGCCAGCAGCCCTCGACAGGGGGCAGACAATGAGCAGTTCTTC
J: TRBJ2-1
V: TRBV11-2
D: TRBD1
size: NA

CDR3: CASSPGQGYWGLFF
DNA: TGTGCCAGTAGCCCGGGACAGGGGTATTGGGGACTGTTTTTT
J: TRBJ1-4
V: TRBV19
D: TRBD1
size: NA

CDR3: CASSPVGGGALSYEQYF
DNA: TGTGCCAGCAGTCCCGTGGGGGGGGGCGCTTTATCCTACGAGCAGTACTTC
J: TRBJ2-7
V: TRBV27
D: NA
size: NA

CDR3: CASKVRFNEQFF
DNA: TGTGCCAGCAAGGTCAGGTTCAATGAGCAGTTCTTC
J: TRBJ2-1
V: TRBV2
D: NA
size: NA

CDR3: CASSQQAGPPLGTQYF
DNA: TGCGCCAGCAGCCAGCAAGCGGGACCCCCCCTTGGGACCCAGTACTTC
J: TRBJ2-5
V: TRBV4-1
D: TRBD2
size: NA

CDR3: CASRVYGGSIYNSPLHF
DNA: TGTGCCAGCAGGGTTTATGGAGGGTCTATCTATAATTCACCCCTCCACTTT
J: TRBJ1-6
V: TRBV2
D: NA
size: NA

CDR3: CASSRDPRAGKWGYTF
DNA: TGTGCCAGCAGTCGGGACCCTCGAGCGGGAAAATGGGGCTACACCTTC
J: TRBJ1-2
V: TRBV28
D: NA
size: NA

CDR3: CASSEGGILAGGTDTQYF
DNA: TGCGCCAGCAGTGAGGGAGGGATACTAGCGGGGGGCACAGATACGCAGTATTTT
J: TRBJ2-3
V: TRBV10-2
D: TRBD2
size: NA

CDR3: CASSEYWSGANVLTF
DNA: TGTGCCAGCAGTGAATACTGGTCTGGGGCCAACGTCCTGACTTTC
J: TRBJ2-6
V: TRBV6-1
D: NA
size: NA

CDR3: CASWRLGGTEAFF
DNA: TGTGCCAGCTGGAGGTTAGGAGGGACTGAAGCTTTCTTT
J: TRBJ1-1
V: TRBV28
D: NA
size: few

CDR3: CASSKGVGYTF
DNA: TGTGCCAGCAGTAAGGGGGTCGGCTACACCTTC
J: TRBJ1-2
V: TRBV6-6
D: NA
size: NA

CDR3: CASSAYRGPDTGELFF
DNA: TGTGCCAGCAGCGCGTACAGGGGCCCGGACACCGGGGAGCTGTTTTTT
J: TRBJ2-2
V: TRBV5-6
D: TRBD1
size: few

CDR3: CASSPWTGPNTEAFF
DNA: TGCGCCAGCAGCCCATGGACAGGTCCCAACACTGAAGCTTTCTTT
J: TRBJ1-1
V: TRBV5-1
D: TRBD1
size: NA

CDR3: CASSQERDNEQFF
DNA: TGCGCCAGCAGCCAAGAGAGAGACAATGAGCAGTTCTTC
J: TRBJ2-1
V: TRBV4-1
D: NA
size: few

CDR3: CASSPGPISGFMGQETQYF
DNA: TGTGCCAGCAGCCCAGGACCCATTTCGGGGTTCATGGGGCAAGAGACCCAGTACTTC
J: TRBJ2-5
V: TRBV7-8
D: NA
size: NA

CDR3: CASSLTRGNEKLFF
DNA: TGTGCCAGCAGCTTAACCCGGGGTAATGAAAAACTGTTTTTT
J: TRBJ1-4
V: TRBV7-2
D: NA
size: NA

CDR3: CASSVAGSDTQYF
DNA: TGTGCCAGCAGCGTAGCAGGGTCAGATACGCAGTATTTT
J: TRBJ2-3
V: TRBV9
D: NA
size: NA

CDR3: CASSQLKNTEAFF
DNA: TGTGCCAGTAGTCAACTGAAGAACACTGAAGCTTTCTTT
J: TRBJ1-1
V: TRBV19
D: NA
size: once

CDR3: CASSLLRTNIYGYTF
DNA: TGTGCCAGCAGTTTGCTCAGGACTAACATCTATGGCTACACCTTC
J: TRBJ1-2
V: TRBV28
D: NA
size: NA

CDR3: CASSLTGGSEKLFF
DNA: TGCGCCAGCAGCTTGACAGGGGGTTCTGAAAAACTGTTTTTT
J: TRBJ1-4
V: TRBV5-1
D: TRBD1
size: NA

CDR3: CASSLFAAIREEQYF
DNA: TGTGCCAGCAGTTTATTCGCAGCGATCAGGGAAGAGCAGTACTTC
J: TRBJ2-5
V: TRBV27
D: NA
size: NA

CDR3: CASRDLAGTVYEQYF
DNA: TGTGCCAGCAGAGATCTAGCGGGAACCGTTTACGAGCAGTACTTC
J: TRBJ2-7
V: TRBV27
D: TRBD2
size: NA

CDR3: CASAPTVNQPQHF
DNA: TGTGCCAGCGCCCCGACAGTTAATCAGCCCCAGCATTTT
J: TRBJ1-5
V: TRBV28
D: NA
size: once

CDR3: CASTPILSYEQYF
DNA: TGTGCCAGCACTCCTATCCTCTCCTACGAGCAGTACTTC
J: TRBJ2-7
V: TRBV6-8
D: NA
size: once

CDR3: CASSQTYTGELFF
DNA: TGCGCCAGCAGCCAGACATACACCGGGGAGCTGTTTTTT
J: TRBJ2-2
V: TRBV4-1
D: NA
size: NA

CDR3: CASSTNISPGGNEQYF
DNA: TGTGCCAGCAGTACAAACATATCGCCAGGGGGTAACGAGCAGTACTTC
J: TRBJ2-7
V: TRBV27
D: TRBD1
size: NA

CDR3: CALGGQASGEQYF
DNA: TGTGCCCTCGGGGGACAGGCCTCCGGGGAGCAGTACTTC
J: TRBJ2-7
V: TRBV30
D: TRBD1
size: few

CDR3: CSAGGGGAQGTGELFF
DNA: TGCAGCGCCGGAGGCGGGGGGGCCCAGGGCACCGGGGAGCTGTTTTTT
J: TRBJ2-2
V: TRBV29-1
D: TRBD2
size: NA

CDR3: CASSPGSASGVETQYF
DNA: TGCGCCAGCAGCCCAGGCTCGGCTAGCGGGGTTGAGACCCAGTACTTC
J: TRBJ2-5
V: TRBV5-1
D: TRBD2
size: NA

CDR3: CSVATGNSPLHF
DNA: TGCAGCGTAGCCACGGGGAATTCACCCCTCCACTTT
J: TRBJ1-6
V: TRBV29-1
D: NA
size: once

CDR3: CASSVAGGVSEAFF
DNA: TGCGCCAGCAGTGTCGCAGGGGGCGTCTCTGAAGCTTTCTTT
J: TRBJ1-1
V: TRBV10-1
D: TRBD1
size: NA

CDR3: CASRITRTGGNTEAFF
DNA: TGTGCCAGCAGAATCACCAGGACAGGGGGAAATACTGAAGCTTTCTTT
J: TRBJ1-1
V: TRBV6-6
D: TRBD1
size: NA

CDR3: CAWSTLGDQPQHF
DNA: TGTGCCTGGAGTACTCTCGGGGATCAGCCCCAGCATTTT
J: TRBJ1-5
V: TRBV30
D: NA
size: NA

CDR3: CASSEFVYRVSTGELFF
DNA: TGTGCCAGCAGTGAATTTGTCTACAGGGTGAGCACCGGGGAGCTGTTTTTT
J: TRBJ2-2
V: TRBV6-1
D: NA
size: NA

CDR3: CASSLGLAFRETQYF
DNA: TGCGCCAGCAGCTTGGGACTAGCATTTAGGGAGACCCAGTACTTC
J: TRBJ2-5
V: TRBV5-1
D: TRBD2
size: NA

CDR3: CASHNNQPQHF
DNA: TGTGCCAGCCACAACAATCAGCCCCAGCATTTT
J: TRBJ1-5
V: TRBV6-5
D: NA
size: NA

CDR3: CASSPGEGRWFF
DNA: TGTGCCAGCAGCCCCGGGGAGGGGCGATGGTTCTTC
J: TRBJ2-1
V: TRBV7-2
D: TRBD2
size: NA

CDR3: CASSISYGRAQYF
DNA: TGTGCCAGTAGTATATCGTACGGGAGGGCCCAGTACTTC
J: TRBJ2-5
V: TRBV19
D: TRBD2
size: NA

CDR3: CASSPTSGGFTDTQYF
DNA: TGTGCCAGCAGTCCGACTAGCGGGGGCTTCACAGATACGCAGTATTTT
J: TRBJ2-3
V: TRBV2
D: TRBD2
size: NA